The 13 T cell receptor beta chains listed next were all sequenced from one sample in a study of metastatic and nonmetastatic thyroid tumors. TCRdb re-called the PCR reads with MiXCR. Of 35,000 to 40,000 clones listed, 25% to 30% are singletons. Prior to thyroid surgery, none of the patients had received any treatment. The sample was blood. These receptors were collected from a male donor with papillary thyroid cancer or a benign thyroid nodule (not recorded which). Some clones in this sample may be carry-over from other donors' samples.

The DNA of the CDR3 is TGTGCCAGCAGCTTAGCCAGGACTAGCAATCAGCCCCAGCATTTT. Protein sequence: CASSLARTSNQPQHF. The rearrangement joins TRBV5-8 to TRBJ1-5, with no clear D. The CDR3 is made up of 15 amino acids. Per germline, CDR1 SGHTS and CDR2 YDEGEE. Trimming stripped 2 bases from V and 0 bases from J, with 9 bases between.

This clone has a count of ten or more. The CDR3 region is CASSLAPGRQNSPLHF. The CDR3 nucleotides are TGTGCCAGCAGCTTGGCTCCAGGCAGACAAAATTCACCCCTCCACTTT. The chain links TRBV5-6 to TRBJ1-6; no definite D call. Germline loops: CDR1 SGHDT, CDR2 YYEEEE. V was shortened by 0 bases and J by 7 bases, with 14 bases between the two germline ends. The CDR3 covers 16 residues.

Here the CDR3 DNA reads TGTGCCTGGAGTGTACAGGGGACAGCCTACGAGCAGTACTTC. Translated: CAWSVQGTAYEQYF. The rearrangement links TRBV30 to TRBJ2-7; 7 positions match TRBD1. Germline CDR1 and CDR2: GTSNPN and SVGIG (reference sequence). With 0 bases clipped from V and 2 bases from J, the junction kept 4 bases outside the gene matches. The CDR3 runs 14 residues. The whole variable domain, remainder taken from reference TRBV30 and TRBJ2-7, is SQTIHQWPATLVQPVGSPLSLECTVEGTSNPNLYWYRQAAGRGLQLLFYSVGIGQISSEVPQNLSASRPQDRQFILSSKKLLLSDSGFYLCAWSVQGTAYEQYFGPGTRLTVT.

In its sample, this clone was seen a few times. The gene calls are TRBV10-2 and TRBJ2-5; D might be TRBD2 (5 bases). The germline V gene has CDR1 WSHSY and CDR2 SAAADI. V lost 0 bases, J lost 5 bases, and 13 bases lay in between. There are 15 residues in the CDR3. CDR3 amino acids: CASSESAVGGETQYF. CDR3 DNA: TGCGCCAGCAGTGAGTCCGCTGTGGGCGGGGAGACCCAGTACTTC.

By sample share, this clone is medium-sized. The rearrangement joins TRBV12-3 or TRBV12-4 to TRBJ2-5; TRBD1 is a possible D gene (5 bases). CDR3 size: 16 residues. Trimming cost V 5 bases and J 3 bases, with 19 bases left between them. CDR3 protein: CASSDTVDRPKETQYF. The CDR3 DNA sequence: TGTGCCAGCAGTGACACTGTAGACAGACCTAAAGAGACCCAGTACTTC.

V and J are TRBV7-8 and TRBJ2-7; 10 nucleotides align to TRBD1. The CDR3 is made up of 15 amino acids. Germline CDR1 and CDR2: SGHVS and FQNEAQ. V gave up 4 bases and J gave up 7 bases; unmatched junction bases: 10. The chain's CDR3 is CASSSAGTGVGEQYF. Here the CDR3 DNA reads TGTGCCAGCAGCTCAGCCGGGACAGGGGTGGGGGAGCAGTACTTC.

Sample share makes this clone medium-sized. This chain joins TRBV27 and TRBJ2-7; tentatively, D is TRBD2 (5 bases). Germline V lookup: CDR1 MNHEY, CDR2 SMNVEV (reference sequence). This CDR3 spans 13 amino acids. V gave up 3 bases and J gave up 4 bases, with 10 bases separating them. CDR3 nucleotides: TGTGCCAGCAGTTTGGGCAGGACTTACGAGCAGTACTTC. Its protein is CASSLGRTYEQYF.

This chain uses TRBV18 with TRBJ1-4; D is perhaps TRBD1 (5 bases). Trimming took 2 bases from V and 4 from J, leaving 11 bases between them. Per the germline V gene, CDR1 is KGHSH and CDR2 is LQKENI. CDR3 length: 15 amino acids. DNA for the CDR3: TGTGCCAGCTCACCAGTTAACAGGATTAATGAAAAACTGTTTTTT. It is translated as CASSPVNRINEKLFF.

The V and J genes are TRBV12-3 or TRBV12-4 and TRBJ2-1; TRBD2 aligns across 7 bases. The CDR3 is 16 amino acids. V lost 2 bases to trimming and J lost 2 bases; unmatched junction nucleotides: 6. In nucleotides, the CDR3 is TGTGCCAGCAGTTTAAGGCGGGAGAGCACCTACAATGAGCAGTTCTTC. As protein: CASSLRRESTYNEQFF.

By share, this clone counts as medium-sized. The chain is built from TRBV20-1 and TRBJ1-1; tentatively, D is TRBD1 (6 bases). The CDR3 has 14 residues. The V gene's germline CDR1 is DFQATT and CDR2 SNEGSKA (reference sequence). The germline V and J ends were trimmed by 2 bases and 3 bases, with 13 bases remaining between them. As DNA, the CDR3 is TGCAGTGCTAGACGGGGGCGGGAGTACACTGAAGCTTTCTTT. This translates into CSARRGREYTEAFF.

Note on this clone: A junction boundary mismatches the germline segment, possibly from a read error. This chain uses TRBV28 with TRBJ1-5, with 7 positions matching TRBD1. Germline assignment: CDR1 MDHEN and CDR2 SYDVKM. This CDR3 contains 14 residues. Here the CDR3 reads CASSSPQGIHPHHF. As DNA, the CDR3 is TGTGCCAGCAGTTCCCCACAGGGGATTCATCCCCATCATTTT.

This clone has more than one count but fewer than ten. This chain uses TRBV19 with TRBJ1-5; no definite D call. There are 13 residues in the CDR3. Germline lookup yields CDR1 LNHDA and CDR2 SQIVND (reference sequence). Trimming took off 8 bases at V and 6 bases at J, with 14 bases between the two ends. CDR3 region: CASQRVRGQPQHF. In DNA form, the CDR3 reads TGTGCCAGTCAAAGGGTACGAGGTCAGCCCCAGCATTTT.

The sample holds a few counts of this clone. This chain joins TRBV27 and TRBJ2-3; the D gene could be TRBD1 or TRBD2 (5 bases each). Between the trimmed V and J ends, which lost 0 bases and 1 base, there was a span of 5 bases. From germline, CDR1 is MNHEY and CDR2 SMNVEV (reference sequence). CDR3 size: 14 residues. In DNA, the CDR3 is TGTGCCAGCAGTTTATCGGGGGGCACAGATACGCAGTATTTT. Residues: CASSLSGGTDTQYF.